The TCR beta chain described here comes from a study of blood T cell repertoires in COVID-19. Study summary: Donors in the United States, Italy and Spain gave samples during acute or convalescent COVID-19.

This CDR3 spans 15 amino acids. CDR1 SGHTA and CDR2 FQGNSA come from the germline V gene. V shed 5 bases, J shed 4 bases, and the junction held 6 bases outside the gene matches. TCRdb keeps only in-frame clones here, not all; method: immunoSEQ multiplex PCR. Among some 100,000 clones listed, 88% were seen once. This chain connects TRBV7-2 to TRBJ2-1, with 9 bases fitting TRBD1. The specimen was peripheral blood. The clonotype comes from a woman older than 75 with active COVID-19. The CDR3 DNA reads TGTGCCAGCAGCGGAGGGACAGGGAGATACAATGAGCAGTTCTTC. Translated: CASSGGTGRYNEQFF.